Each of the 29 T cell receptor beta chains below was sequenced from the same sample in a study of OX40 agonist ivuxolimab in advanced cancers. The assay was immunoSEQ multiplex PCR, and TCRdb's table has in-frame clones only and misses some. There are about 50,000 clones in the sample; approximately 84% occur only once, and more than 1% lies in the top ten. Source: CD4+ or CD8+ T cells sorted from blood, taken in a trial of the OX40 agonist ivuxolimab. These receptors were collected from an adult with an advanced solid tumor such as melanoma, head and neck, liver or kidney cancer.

The CDR3 DNA follows: TGTGCCAGCAGCCTTGGACGGTCCTACGAGCAGTACTTC. Encoded protein: CASSLGRSYEQYF. The rearrangement joins TRBV14 to TRBJ2-7; D gene uncertain. The CDR3 has 13 residues. Trimming took off 4 bases at V and 1 base at J, with 8 bases between the two ends. The germline gives CDR1 SGHDN, CDR2 FVKESK.

For the CDR3, the DNA is TGCGCCAGCAGCTCTCCCTGGCAGGGTAGAGATGAGCAGTTCTTC. Amino acids: CASSSPWQGRDEQFF. This chain uses TRBV5-1 with TRBJ2-1; TRBD1 is a possible D gene (5 bases). This CDR3 comprises 15 residues. The germline gives CDR1 SGHRS, CDR2 YFSETQ. Trimming removed 3 bases from V and 8 bases from J, with 18 bases in between.

The CDR3 region is CASSLAGQGTYEQYF. The DNA for the CDR3 is TGTGCCAGCAGCTTAGCAGGACAGGGAACCTACGAGCAGTACTTC. This sequence joins TRBV7-2 and TRBJ2-7; 8 nucleotides agree with TRBD1. V gave up 0 bases and J gave up 2 bases; unmatched junction bases: 3. Germline V lookup: CDR1 SGHTA, CDR2 FQGNSA. This CDR3 spans 15 amino acids.

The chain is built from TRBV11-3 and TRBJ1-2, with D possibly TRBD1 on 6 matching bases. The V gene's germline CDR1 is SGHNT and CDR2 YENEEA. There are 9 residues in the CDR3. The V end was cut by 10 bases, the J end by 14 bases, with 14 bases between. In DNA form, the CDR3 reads TGTGCCATAGGACAGATCATTACCTTC. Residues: CAIGQIITF.

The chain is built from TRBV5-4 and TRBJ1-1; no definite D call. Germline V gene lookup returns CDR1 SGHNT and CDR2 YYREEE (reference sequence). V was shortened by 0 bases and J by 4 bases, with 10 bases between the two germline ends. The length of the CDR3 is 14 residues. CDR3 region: CASSLEQISTEAFF. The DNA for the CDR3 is TGTGCCAGCAGCTTGGAACAGATTTCCACTGAAGCTTTCTTT.

CDR3 nucleotides: TGTGCCAGCAGCAAGGCCGTGGGAGCTGAAGCTTTCTTT. This gives the protein CASSKAVGAEAFF. The chain has TRBV11-2 and TRBJ1-1, with no clear D. V was trimmed by 5 bases and J by 6 bases, leaving 13 bases between them. Germline assignment: CDR1 SGHAT and CDR2 FQNNGV. This CDR3 has 13 amino acids. Together with reference TRBV11-2 and TRBJ1-1, the CDR3 gives the full variable domain: EAGVAQSPRYKIIEKRQSVAFWCNPISGHATLYWYQQILGQGPKLLIQFQNNGVVDDSQLPKDRFSAERLKGVDSTLKIQPAKLEDSAVYLCASSKAVGAEAFFGQGTRLTVV.

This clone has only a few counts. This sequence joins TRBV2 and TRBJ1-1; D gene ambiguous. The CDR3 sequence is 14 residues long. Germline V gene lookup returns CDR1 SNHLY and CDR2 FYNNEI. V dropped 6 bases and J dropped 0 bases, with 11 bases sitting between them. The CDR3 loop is CASRPTVLNTEAFF. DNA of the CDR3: TGTGCCAGCAGACCCACAGTGTTGAACACTGAAGCTTTCTTT.

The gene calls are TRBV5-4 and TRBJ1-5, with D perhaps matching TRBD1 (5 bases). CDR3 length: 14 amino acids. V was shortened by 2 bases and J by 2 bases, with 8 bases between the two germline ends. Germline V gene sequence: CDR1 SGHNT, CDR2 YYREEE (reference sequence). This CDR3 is CASSLWGRNQPQHF. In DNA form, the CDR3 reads TGTGCCAGCAGCTTATGGGGCCGCAATCAGCCCCAGCATTTT. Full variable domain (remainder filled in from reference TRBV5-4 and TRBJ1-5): ETGVTQSPTHLIKTRGQQVTLRCSSQSGHNTVSWYQQALGQGPQFIFQYYREEENGRGNFPPRFSGLQFPNYSSELNVNALELDDSALYLCASSLWGRNQPQHFGDGTRLSIL.

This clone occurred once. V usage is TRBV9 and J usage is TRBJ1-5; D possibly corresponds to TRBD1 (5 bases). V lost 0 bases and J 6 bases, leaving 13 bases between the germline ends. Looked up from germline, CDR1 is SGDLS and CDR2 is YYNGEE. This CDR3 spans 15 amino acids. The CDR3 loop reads CASSVGEGRGQPQHF. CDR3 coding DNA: TGTGCCAGCAGCGTAGGGGAGGGGAGAGGTCAGCCCCAGCATTTT.

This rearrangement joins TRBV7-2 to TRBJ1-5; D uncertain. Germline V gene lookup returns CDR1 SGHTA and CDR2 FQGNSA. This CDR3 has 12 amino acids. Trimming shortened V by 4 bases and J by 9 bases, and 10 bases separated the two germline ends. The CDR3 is CASSSRAGPQHF. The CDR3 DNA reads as TGTGCCAGCAGCTCCCGGGCGGGGCCCCAGCATTTT.

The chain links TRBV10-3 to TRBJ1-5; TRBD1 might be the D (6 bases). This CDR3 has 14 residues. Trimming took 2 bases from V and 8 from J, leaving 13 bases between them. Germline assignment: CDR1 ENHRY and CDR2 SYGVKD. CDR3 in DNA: TGTGCCATCAGTGAGAGGGGGAGGGGTGAGCCCCAGCATTTT. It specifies CAISERGRGEPQHF.

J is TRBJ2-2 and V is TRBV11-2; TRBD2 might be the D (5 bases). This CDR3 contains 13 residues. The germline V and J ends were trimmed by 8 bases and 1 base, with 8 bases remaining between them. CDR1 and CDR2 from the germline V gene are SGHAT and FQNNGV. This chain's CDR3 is CASLEGNTGELFF. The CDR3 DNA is TGTGCCAGCCTAGAGGGGAACACCGGGGAGCTGTTTTTT.

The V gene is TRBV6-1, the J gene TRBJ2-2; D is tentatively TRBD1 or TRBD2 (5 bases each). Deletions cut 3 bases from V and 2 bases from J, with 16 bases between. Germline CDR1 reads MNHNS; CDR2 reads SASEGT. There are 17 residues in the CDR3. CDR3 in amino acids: CASSDTVLGANTGELFF. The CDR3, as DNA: TGTGCCAGCAGTGATACAGTCCTCGGGGCTAACACCGGGGAGCTGTTTTTT.

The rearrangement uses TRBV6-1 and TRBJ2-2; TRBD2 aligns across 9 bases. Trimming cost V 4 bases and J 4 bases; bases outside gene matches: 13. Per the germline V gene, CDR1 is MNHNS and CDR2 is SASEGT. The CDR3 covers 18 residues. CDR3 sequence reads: CASSGPSGGRDGTGELFF. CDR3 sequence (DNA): TGTGCCAGCAGTGGCCCCAGCGGCGGGAGGGACGGCACCGGGGAGCTGTTTTTT.

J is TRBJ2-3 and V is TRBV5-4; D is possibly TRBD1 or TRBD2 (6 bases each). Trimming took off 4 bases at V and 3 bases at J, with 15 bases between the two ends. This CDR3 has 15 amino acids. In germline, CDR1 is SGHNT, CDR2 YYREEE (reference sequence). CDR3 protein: CASSHPGGETDTQYF. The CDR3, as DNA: TGTGCCAGCAGCCACCCCGGGGGCGAGACAGATACGCAGTATTTT.

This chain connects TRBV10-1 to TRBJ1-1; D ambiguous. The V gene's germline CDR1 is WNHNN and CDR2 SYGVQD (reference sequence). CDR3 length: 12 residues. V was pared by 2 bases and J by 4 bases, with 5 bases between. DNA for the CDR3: TGCGCCAGCAGTGAGGACTCCACTGAAGCTTTCTTT. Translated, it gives CASSEDSTEAFF.

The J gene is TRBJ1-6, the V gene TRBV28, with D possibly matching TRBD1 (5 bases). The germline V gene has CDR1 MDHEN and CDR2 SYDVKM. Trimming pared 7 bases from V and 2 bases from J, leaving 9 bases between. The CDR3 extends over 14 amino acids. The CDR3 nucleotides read TGTGCCAGCAACGGGGGGACCTATAATTCACCCCTCCACTTT. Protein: CASNGGTYNSPLHF.

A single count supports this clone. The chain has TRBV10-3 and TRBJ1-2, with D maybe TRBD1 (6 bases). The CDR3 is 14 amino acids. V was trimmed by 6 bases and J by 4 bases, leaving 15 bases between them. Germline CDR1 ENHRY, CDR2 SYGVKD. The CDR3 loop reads CAISERTGSYGYTF. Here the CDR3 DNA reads TGTGCCATCAGCGAAAGAACAGGGAGCTATGGCTACACCTTC.

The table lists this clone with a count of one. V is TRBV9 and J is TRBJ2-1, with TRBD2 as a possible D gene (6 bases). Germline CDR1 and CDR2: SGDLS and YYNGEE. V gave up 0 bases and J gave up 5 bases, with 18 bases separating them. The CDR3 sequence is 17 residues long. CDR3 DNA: TGTGCCAGCAGCGTAGGCGCTACCGGGAGAGAAGACAATGAGCAGTTCTTC. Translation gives CASSVGATGREDNEQFF.

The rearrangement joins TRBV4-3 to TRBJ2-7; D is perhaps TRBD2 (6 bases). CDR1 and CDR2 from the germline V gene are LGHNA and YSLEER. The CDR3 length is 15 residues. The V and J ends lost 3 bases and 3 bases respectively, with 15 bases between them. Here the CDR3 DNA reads TGCGCCAGCAGCCATACGATGGGGGGTATCTACGAGCAGTACTTC. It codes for CASSHTMGGIYEQYF.

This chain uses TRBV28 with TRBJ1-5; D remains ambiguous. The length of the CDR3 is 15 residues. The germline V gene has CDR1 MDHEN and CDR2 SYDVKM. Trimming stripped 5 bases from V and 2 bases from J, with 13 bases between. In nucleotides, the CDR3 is TGTGCCAGCAGTCGGATGGGCATCCGCAATCAGCCCCAGCATTTT. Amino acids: CASSRMGIRNQPQHF.

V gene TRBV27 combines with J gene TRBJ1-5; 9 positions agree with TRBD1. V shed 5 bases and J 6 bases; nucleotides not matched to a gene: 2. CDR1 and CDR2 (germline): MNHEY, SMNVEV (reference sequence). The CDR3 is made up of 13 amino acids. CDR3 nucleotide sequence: TGTGCCAGCAGTACAGGGGGCTCTCAGCCCCAGCATTTT. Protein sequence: CASSTGGSQPQHF.

The CDR3 DNA sequence: TGTGCCAGCAGCCCCCGATCCGGGACAGGGGGCAACACTGAAGCTTTCTTT. Amino acid sequence: CASSPRSGTGGNTEAFF. The chain couples TRBV9 to TRBJ1-1; 12 bases agree with TRBD1. CDR3 length: 17 residues. Germline CDR1 and CDR2: SGDLS and YYNGEE. The V and J ends lost 4 bases and 2 bases, in that order; junction bases with no gene match: 9.

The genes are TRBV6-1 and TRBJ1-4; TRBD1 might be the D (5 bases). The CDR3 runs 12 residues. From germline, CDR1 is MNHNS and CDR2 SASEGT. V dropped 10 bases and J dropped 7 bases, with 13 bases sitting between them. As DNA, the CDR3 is TGTGCCACCCTGGGGGGACTTGAAAAACTGTTTTTT. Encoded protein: CATLGGLEKLFF.

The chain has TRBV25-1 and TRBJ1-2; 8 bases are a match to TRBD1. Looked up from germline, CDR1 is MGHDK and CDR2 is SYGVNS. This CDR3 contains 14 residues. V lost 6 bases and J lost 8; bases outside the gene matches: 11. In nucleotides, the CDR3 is TGTGCCAGCAGCCCAGCAGGGGGCGCGGGGGGCTACACCTTC. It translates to CASSPAGGAGGYTF.

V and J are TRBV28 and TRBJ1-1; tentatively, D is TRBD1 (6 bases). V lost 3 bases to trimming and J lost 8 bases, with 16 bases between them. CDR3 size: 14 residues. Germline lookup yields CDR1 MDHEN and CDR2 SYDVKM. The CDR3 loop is CASSLGGGGAEAFF. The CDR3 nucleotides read TGTGCCAGCAGTTTGGGCGGCGGGGGCGCGGAAGCTTTCTTT.

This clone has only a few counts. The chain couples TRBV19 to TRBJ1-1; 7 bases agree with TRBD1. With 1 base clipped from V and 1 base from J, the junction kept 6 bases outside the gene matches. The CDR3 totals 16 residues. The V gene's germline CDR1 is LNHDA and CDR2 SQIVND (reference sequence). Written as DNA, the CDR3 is TGTGCCAGTAGTATAGGGGAGACAGGGACGAACACTGAAGCTTTCTTT. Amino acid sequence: CASSIGETGTNTEAFF.

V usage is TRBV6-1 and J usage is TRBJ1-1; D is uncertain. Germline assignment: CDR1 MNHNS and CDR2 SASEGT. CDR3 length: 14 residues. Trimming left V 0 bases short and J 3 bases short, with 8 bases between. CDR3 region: CASSEAGGYTEAFF. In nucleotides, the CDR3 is TGTGCCAGCAGTGAAGCGGGTGGGTACACTGAAGCTTTCTTT.

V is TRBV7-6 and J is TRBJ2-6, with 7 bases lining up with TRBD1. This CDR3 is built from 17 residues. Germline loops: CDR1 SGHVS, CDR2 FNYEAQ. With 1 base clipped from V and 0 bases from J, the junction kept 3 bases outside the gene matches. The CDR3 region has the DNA TGTGCCAGCAGCTTAGGGGCAGGGGGCTCTGGGGCCAACGTCCTGACTTTC. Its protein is CASSLGAGGSGANVLTF. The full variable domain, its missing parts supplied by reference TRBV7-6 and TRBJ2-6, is GAGVSQSPRYKVTKRGQDVALRCDPISGHVSLYWYRQALGQGPEFLTYFNYEAQQDKSGLPNDRFSAERPEGSISTLTIQRTEQRDSAMYRCASSLGAGGSGANVLTFGAGSRLTVL.